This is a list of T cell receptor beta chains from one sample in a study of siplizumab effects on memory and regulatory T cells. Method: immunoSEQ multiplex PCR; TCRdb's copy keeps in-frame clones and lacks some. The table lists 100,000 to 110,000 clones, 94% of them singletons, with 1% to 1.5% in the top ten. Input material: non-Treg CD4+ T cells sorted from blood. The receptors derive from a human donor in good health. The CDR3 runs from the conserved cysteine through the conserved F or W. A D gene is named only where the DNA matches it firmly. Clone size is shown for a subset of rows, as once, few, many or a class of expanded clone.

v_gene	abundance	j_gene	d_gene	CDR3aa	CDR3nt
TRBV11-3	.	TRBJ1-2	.	CASSLGRVRDYGYTF	TGTGCCAGCAGCTTGGGCCGGGTTCGTGACTATGGCTACACCTTC
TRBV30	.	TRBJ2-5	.	CAWKGDVLRGETQYF	TGTGCCTGGAAAGGGGACGTCCTCCGGGGAGAGACCCAGTACTTC
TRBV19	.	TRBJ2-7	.	CASSMGDTVSYEQYF	TGTGCCAGTAGTATGGGGGACACAGTCTCCTACGAGCAGTACTTC
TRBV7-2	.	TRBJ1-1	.	CASSLMVGEAFF	TGTGCCAGCAGCCTGATGGTGGGTGAAGCTTTCTTT
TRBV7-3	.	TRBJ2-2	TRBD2	CASSPTTSGSTGELFF	TGTGCCAGCAGCCCTACGACTAGCGGGAGTACCGGGGAGCTGTTTTTT
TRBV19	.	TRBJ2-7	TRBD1	CASSGDLQGYDEQYF	TGTGCCAGTAGCGGGGACCTACAGGGGTACGACGAGCAGTACTTC
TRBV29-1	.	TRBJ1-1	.	CSALREGREAFF	TGCAGCGCCCTCAGGGAGGGACGTGAAGCTTTCTTT
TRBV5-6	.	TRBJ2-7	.	CASSPGGGFYEQYF	TGTGCCAGCAGCCCGGGAGGGGGCTTCTACGAGCAGTACTTC
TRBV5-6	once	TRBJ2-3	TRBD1	CASSLEQGSTDTQYF	TGTGCCAGCAGCTTGGAACAGGGGAGTACAGATACGCAGTATTTT
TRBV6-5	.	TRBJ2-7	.	CASSELYEQYF	TGTGCCAGCAGTGAATTGTACGAGCAGTACTTC
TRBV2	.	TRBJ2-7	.	CASNNRDEQYF	TGTGCCAGCAATAACAGGGACGAGCAGTACTTC
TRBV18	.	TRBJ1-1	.	CASSPGTEAFF	TGTGCCAGCTCACCAGGGACTGAAGCTTTCTTT
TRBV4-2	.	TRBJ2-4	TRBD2	CASSQQHGSGVDIQYF	TGTGCCAGCAGCCAGCAACACGGGAGCGGGGTCGACATTCAGTACTTC
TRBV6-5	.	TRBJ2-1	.	CASSTVRGRYNEQFF	TGTGCCAGCAGTACGGTGAGGGGAAGGTACAATGAGCAGTTCTTC
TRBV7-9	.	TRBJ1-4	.	CASRTENEKLFF	TGTGCCAGCAGGACAGAAAATGAAAAACTGTTTTTT
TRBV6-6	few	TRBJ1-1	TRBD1	CASRSSSGTANTEAFF	TGTGCCAGCAGGTCTTCATCCGGGACAGCGAACACTGAAGCTTTCTTT
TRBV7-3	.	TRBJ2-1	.	CASSLTHRDNNEQFF	TGTGCCAGCAGCTTAACCCACCGGGACAACAATGAGCAGTTCTTC
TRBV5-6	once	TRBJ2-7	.	CASSLFGTASYEQYF	TGTGCCAGCAGCTTGTTTGGGACGGCGTCCTACGAGCAGTACTTC
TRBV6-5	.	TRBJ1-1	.	CASSSPTEAFF	TGTGCCAGCAGTTCCCCCACTGAAGCTTTCTTT
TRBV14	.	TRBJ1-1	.	CASSQGWNTEAFF	TGTGCCAGCAGCCAAGGGTGGAACACTGAAGCTTTCTTT
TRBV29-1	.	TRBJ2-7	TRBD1	CSVKQGVNYEQYF	TGCAGCGTTAAACAGGGGGTCAACTACGAGCAGTACTTC
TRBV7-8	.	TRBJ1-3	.	CASSLVRIQGNPLSGNTIYF	TGTGCCAGCAGCTTAGTCCGCATACAGGGAAATCCGCTCTCTGGAAACACCATATATTTT
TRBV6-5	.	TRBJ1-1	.	CASSEVLGYGEAFF	TGTGCCAGCAGTGAAGTTTTGGGGTACGGTGAAGCTTTCTTT
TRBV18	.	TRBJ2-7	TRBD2	CASSPVSGRANEQYF	TGTGCCAGCTCACCAGTTAGCGGGAGGGCCAACGAGCAGTACTTC
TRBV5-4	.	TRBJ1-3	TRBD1	CASSTRTGWGSGNTIYF	TGTGCCAGCAGCACCAGGACAGGCTGGGGGTCTGGAAACACCATATATTTT
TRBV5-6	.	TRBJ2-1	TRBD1	CASREQGTPRHNEQFF	TGTGCCAGCCGTGAACAGGGGACGCCCCGTCACAATGAGCAGTTCTTC
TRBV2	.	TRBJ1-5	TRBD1	CASSNRGRGRNNQPQHF	TGTGCCAGCAGTAACAGGGGCCGGGGGAGGAACAATCAGCCCCAGCATTTT
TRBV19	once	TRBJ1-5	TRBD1	CASSGTGYQPQHF	TGTGCCAGTTCCGGGACAGGGTATCAGCCCCAGCATTTT
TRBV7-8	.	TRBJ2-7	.	CASSFLQGGFREQYF	TGTGCCAGCAGCTTCCTACAGGGGGGGTTTCGGGAGCAGTACTTC
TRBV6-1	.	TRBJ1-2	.	CASSFEGIRNYGYTF	TGTGCCAGCAGTTTTGAGGGAATACGCAACTATGGCTACACCTTC
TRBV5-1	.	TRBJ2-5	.	CASSYSSRVGETQYF	TGCGCCAGCAGCTACTCTAGTCGGGTTGGAGAGACCCAGTACTTC
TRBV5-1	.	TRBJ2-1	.	CASSPTNSIPNEQFF	TGCGCCAGCAGCCCCACCAACAGCATACCCAATGAGCAGTTCTTC
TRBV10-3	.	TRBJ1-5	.	CAISFESNQPQHF	TGTGCCATCAGTTTCGAAAGCAATCAGCCCCAGCATTTT
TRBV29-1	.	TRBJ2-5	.	CSVDGGLETQYF	TGCAGCGTTGATGGGGGGCTGGAGACCCAGTACTTC
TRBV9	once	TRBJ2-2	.	CASSVRDTGELFF	TGTGCCAGCAGCGTACGAGACACCGGGGAGCTGTTTTTT
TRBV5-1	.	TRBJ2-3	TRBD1	CASSGSVWGQSTDTQYF	TGCGCCAGCAGCGGGTCCGTATGGGGACAGAGCACAGATACGCAGTATTTT
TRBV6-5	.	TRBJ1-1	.	CASSYGAGNTEAFF	TGTGCCAGCAGTTACGGAGCGGGTAACACTGAAGCTTTCTTT
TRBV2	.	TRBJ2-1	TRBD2	CASSRGLASEQFF	TGTGCCAGCAGTAGAGGACTAGCGTCTGAGCAGTTCTTC
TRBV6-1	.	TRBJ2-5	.	CASSDSWGETRYF	TGTGCCAGCAGTGACTCATGGGGGGAGACCCGGTACTTC
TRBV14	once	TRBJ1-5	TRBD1	CASSLTGGGSNQPQHF	TGTGCCAGCAGCCTAACAGGGGGAGGAAGCAATCAGCCCCAGCATTTT
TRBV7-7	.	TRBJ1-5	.	CASSLTYGSSNQPQHF	TGTGCTAGCAGCTTAACGTACGGGAGTAGCAATCAGCCCCAGCATTTT
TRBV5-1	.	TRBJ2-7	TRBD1	CASSRTGAYEQYF	TGCGCCAGCAGTAGGACAGGCGCCTACGAGCAGTACTTC
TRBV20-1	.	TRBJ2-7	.	CSARFSYEQYF	TGCAGTGCTAGGTTCTCCTACGAGCAGTACTTC
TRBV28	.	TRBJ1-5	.	CASSSLGQPQHF	TGTGCCAGCAGTTCACTGGGTCAGCCCCAGCATTTT
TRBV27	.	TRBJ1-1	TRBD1	CASRVQGLNTEAFF	TGTGCCAGCAGAGTACAGGGGTTGAACACTGAAGCTTTCTTT
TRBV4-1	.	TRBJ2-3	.	CASSAPPKSPKSTDTQYF	TGCGCCAGCAGCGCCCCGCCCAAGTCCCCGAAAAGCACAGATACGCAGTATTTT
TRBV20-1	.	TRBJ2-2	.	CSAGAGELFF	TGCAGTGCTGGGGCCGGGGAGCTGTTTTTT
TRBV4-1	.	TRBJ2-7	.	CASSQDRADSYEQYF	TGCGCCAGCAGCCAAGATAGGGCGGATTCCTACGAGCAGTACTTC
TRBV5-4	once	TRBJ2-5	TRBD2	CASSYSGGRQETQYF	TGTGCCAGCAGCTATAGCGGGGGACGCCAAGAGACCCAGTACTTC
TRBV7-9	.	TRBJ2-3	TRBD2	CASSWAGVFKDTQYF	TGTGCCAGCAGCTGGGCGGGAGTTTTTAAGGATACGCAGTATTTT
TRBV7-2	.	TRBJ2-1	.	CASSLGRPKQFF	TGTGCCAGCAGCTTAGGCAGGCCTAAGCAGTTCTTC
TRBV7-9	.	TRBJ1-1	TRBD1	CASSAVQGRAEAFF	TGTGCCAGCAGCGCAGTACAGGGGCGCGCTGAAGCTTTCTTT
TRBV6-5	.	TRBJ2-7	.	CASSLPRAPHEQYF	TGTGCCAGCAGTTTGCCCCGGGCACCTCACGAGCAGTACTTC
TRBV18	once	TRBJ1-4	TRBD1	CASSPGTEGKLFF	TGTGCCAGCTCACCCGGGACAGAGGGAAAACTGTTTTTT
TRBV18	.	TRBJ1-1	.	CASSPQRPVKTEAFF	TGTGCCAGCTCACCACAAAGACCCGTAAAGACTGAAGCTTTCTTT
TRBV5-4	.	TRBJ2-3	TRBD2	CASSLVGTRASDTQYF	TGTGCCAGCAGCTTGGTAGGGACTAGGGCATCAGATACGCAGTATTTT
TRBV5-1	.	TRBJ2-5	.	CASSLSAQGGETQYF	TGCGCCAGCAGCTTGTCGGCCCAGGGGGGGGAGACCCAGTACTTC
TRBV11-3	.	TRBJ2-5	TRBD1	CASSQDGTASYETQYF	TGTGCCAGCAGCCAAGACGGGACAGCCTCTTATGAGACCCAGTACTTC
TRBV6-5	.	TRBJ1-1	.	CASSYQFRGPEAFF	TGTGCCAGCAGTTACCAATTCCGGGGTCCTGAAGCTTTCTTT